A selection of T cell receptor beta chains follows, all from one sample in a study of T cells in tumors after PD-1 blockade. Sequencing was performed with immunoSEQ multiplex PCR; in TCRdb, only in-frame clones are kept and a portion is missing. Found here are 20,000 to 25,000 clones, 78% of them singletons; the top ten hold roughly 27%. The sequenced sample was PBMCs, obtained before anti-PD-1 treatment. Every receptor here comes from a human donor with basal cell carcinoma. Both conserved end residues are trimmed from each CDR3.

j_gene,v_gene,CDR3aa
TRBJ2-3,TRBV7-9,ASSFPATARRTDTQY
TRBJ2-2,TRBV4-1,ASSQEVNRGVTGELF
TRBJ2-1,TRBV6-1,ASSVELAGGRDEQF
TRBJ2-3,TRBV6-5,AIIAGDVSDTQY
TRBJ1-4,TRBV20-1,SAWEGEKLF
TRBJ2-7,TRBV28,ASSPGGERGEQY
TRBJ2-3,TRBV27,ASSLRRGSLY
TRBJ2-3,TRBV7-2,ASSSDSGGVDTQY
TRBJ2-1,TRBV2,ASRHGGAGAGSSYNEQF
TRBJ2-5,TRBV14,ASSQDSETQY
TRBJ1-4,TRBV19,ASTKTDFNEKLF
TRBJ2-5,TRBV9,ASSSRGGLETQY
TRBJ2-7,TRBV7-9,ASSLVHGSYEQY
TRBJ1-3,TRBV29-1,SVLQGGNTIY
TRBJ1-1,TRBV6-6,ASSYPTGPMNTEAF
TRBJ2-5,TRBV5-1,ASSKGQGVSETQY
TRBJ2-3,TRBV4-3,ASSQDLDSSTDTQY
TRBJ2-2,TRBV4-1,ASSQEEWLGRVAGELF
TRBJ1-6,TRBV6-5,ASRVGNSPLH
TRBJ2-7,TRBV5-6,ASSVRDHEQY
TRBJ1-6,TRBV4-3,ASSQVGTGGYNSPLH
TRBJ1-2,TRBV12-3/TRBV12-4,ASRKTAYGYT
TRBJ2-1,TRBV2,PRCDGGAGVGSSYNEQF
TRBJ2-5,TRBV5-4,ASSLEDAGKRQY
TRBJ2-7,TRBV2,ASSATGLAGGSRYEQY
TRBJ2-7,TRBV6-1,ASSEGTDGLEQY
TRBJ2-5,TRBV9,ASSVTGGKETQY
TRBJ1-1,TRBV5-4,ASSWDRGKDTEAF
TRBJ2-2,TRBV5-1,ASSLLSGLTGELF
TRBJ1-2,TRBV14,ASSVGTYGYT
TRBJ1-1,TRBV5-1,ASSLLGIGSGPEAF
TRBJ2-1,TRBV29-1,SVAGIGEQF
TRBJ2-6,TRBV19,ASRNQVAGANVLT
TRBJ2-3,TRBV29-1,SVGPLGTDTDTQY
TRBJ2-7,TRBV7-9,ASSLSNEQY
TRBJ1-1,TRBV28,ASSPQTGGLDTEAF
TRBJ1-2,TRBV25-1,ASTWWDGYT
TRBJ2-4,TRBV19,ASSMWGGAKNIQY
TRBJ2-3,TRBV18,ASSPERGTDTQY
TRBJ2-7,TRBV12-3/TRBV12-4,ASSLAGDVEQY
TRBJ2-3,TRBV7-3,ASSRPDTDTQY
TRBJ1-1,TRBV21-1,ASSSWTGRQEAF
TRBJ1-2,TRBV7-2,ASSSGGTALKNYGYT
TRBJ2-1,TRBV2,ARSYGWARAGSSYNEQF
TRBJ2-2,TRBV3-1/TRBV3-2,ASSQEGQGVGELF
TRBJ1-4,TRBV4-3,ASSQVSINEKLF
TRBJ2-5,TRBV28,ASRPNSGTNQETQY
TRBJ1-5,TRBV2,ASSADRNQPQH
TRBJ2-2,TRBV7-9,ASRPRQGAHGELF